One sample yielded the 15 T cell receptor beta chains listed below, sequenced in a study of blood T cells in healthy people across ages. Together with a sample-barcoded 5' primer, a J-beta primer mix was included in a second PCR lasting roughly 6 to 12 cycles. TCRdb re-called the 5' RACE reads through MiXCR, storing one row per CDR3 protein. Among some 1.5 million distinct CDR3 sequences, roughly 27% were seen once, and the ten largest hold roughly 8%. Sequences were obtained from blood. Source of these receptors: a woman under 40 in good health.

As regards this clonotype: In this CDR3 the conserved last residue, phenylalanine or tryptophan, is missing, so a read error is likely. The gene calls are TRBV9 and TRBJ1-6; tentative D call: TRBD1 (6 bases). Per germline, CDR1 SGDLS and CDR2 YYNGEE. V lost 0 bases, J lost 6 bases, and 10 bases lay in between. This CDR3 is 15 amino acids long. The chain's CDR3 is CASSVEWGPNSPLHL. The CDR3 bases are TGTGCCAGCAGCGTAGAATGGGGGCCTAATTCACCCCTCCACCTT.

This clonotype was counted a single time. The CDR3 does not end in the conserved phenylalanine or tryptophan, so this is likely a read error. In DNA form, the CDR3 reads TGTGCCAACAGCCGAACGTCCTACGAGCAGTACTCC. Its protein product is CANSRTSYEQYS. The V call is TRBV14, the J call TRBJ2-7, with D unresolved. The CDR3 loop spans 12 amino acids. Germline CDR1 SGHDN, CDR2 FVKESK.

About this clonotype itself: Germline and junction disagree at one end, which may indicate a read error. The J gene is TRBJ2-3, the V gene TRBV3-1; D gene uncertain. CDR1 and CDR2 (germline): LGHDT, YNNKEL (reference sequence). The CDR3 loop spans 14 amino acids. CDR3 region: CASSPLASTDAQYF. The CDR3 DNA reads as TGTGCCAGCAGCCCCCTGGCGAGCACAGATGCGCAGTATTTT.

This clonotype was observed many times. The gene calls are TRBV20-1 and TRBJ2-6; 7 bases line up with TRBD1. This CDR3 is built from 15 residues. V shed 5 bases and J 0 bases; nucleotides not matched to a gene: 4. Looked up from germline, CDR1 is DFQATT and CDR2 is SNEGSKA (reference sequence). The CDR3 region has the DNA TGCAGTGCTGGCTCAGGGGGCTCTGGGGCCAACGTCCTGACTTTC. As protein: CSAGSGGSGANVLTF.

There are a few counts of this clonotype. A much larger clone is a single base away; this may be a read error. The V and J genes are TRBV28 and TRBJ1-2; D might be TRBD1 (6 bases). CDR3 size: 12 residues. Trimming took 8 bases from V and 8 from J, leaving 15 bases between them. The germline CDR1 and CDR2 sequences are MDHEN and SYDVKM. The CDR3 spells CASEGGTYGYTF. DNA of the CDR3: TGTGCCAGCGAGGGGGGGACATACGGCTACACCTTC.

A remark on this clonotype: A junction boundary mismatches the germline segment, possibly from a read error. As DNA, the CDR3 is TGCACCAGCAGCTCCCTCGTCGACCGTGGGGACAATGAGCAGTTCTTC. This encodes CTSSSLVDRGDNEQFF. The chain combines TRBV5-1 with TRBJ2-1; unclear D gene. CDR1 SGHRS and CDR2 YFSETQ come from the germline V gene. The CDR3 has 16 amino acids.

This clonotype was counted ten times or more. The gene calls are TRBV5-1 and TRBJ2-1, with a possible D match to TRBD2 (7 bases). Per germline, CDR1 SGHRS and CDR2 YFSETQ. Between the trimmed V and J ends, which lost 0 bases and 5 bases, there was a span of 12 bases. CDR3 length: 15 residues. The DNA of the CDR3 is TGCGCCAGCAGCTTGGGCCTGGGGGGGCACAATGAGCAGTTCTTC. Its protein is CASSLGLGGHNEQFF.

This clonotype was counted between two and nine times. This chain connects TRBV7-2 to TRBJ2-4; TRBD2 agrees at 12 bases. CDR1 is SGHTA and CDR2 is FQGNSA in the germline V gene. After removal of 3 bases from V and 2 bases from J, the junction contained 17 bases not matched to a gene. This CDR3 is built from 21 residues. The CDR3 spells CASSFRMTSGSLRETKNIQYF. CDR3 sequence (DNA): TGTGCCAGCAGCTTCCGTATGACTAGCGGGAGCCTACGAGAAACCAAAAACATTCAGTACTTC.

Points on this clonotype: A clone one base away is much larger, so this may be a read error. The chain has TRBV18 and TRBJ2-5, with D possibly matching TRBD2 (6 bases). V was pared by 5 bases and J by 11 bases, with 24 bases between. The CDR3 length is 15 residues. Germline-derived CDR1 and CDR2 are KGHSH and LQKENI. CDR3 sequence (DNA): TGTGCCAGCTCATCGGCTAGCGATACCTACAATGAGCAGTACTTC. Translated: CASSSASDTYNEQYF.

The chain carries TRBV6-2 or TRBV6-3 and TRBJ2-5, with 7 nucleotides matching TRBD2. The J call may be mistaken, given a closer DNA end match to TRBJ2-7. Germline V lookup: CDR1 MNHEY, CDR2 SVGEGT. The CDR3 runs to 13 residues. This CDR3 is CASSSGGRPEQYF. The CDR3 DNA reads TGTGCCAGCAGTTCGGGCGGGAGACCCGAGCAGTACTTC.

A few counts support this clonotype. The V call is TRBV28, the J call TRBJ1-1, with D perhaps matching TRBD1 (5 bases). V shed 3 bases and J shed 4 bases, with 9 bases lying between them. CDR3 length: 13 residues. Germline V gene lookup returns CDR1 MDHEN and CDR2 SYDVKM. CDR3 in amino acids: CASSFVGTTEAFF. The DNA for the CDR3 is TGTGCCAGCAGTTTCGTCGGGACCACTGAAGCTTTCTTT.

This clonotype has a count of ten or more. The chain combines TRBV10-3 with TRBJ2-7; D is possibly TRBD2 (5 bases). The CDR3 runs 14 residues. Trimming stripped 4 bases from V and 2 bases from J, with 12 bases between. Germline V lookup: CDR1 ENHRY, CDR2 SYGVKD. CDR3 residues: CAISGPDLAYEQYF. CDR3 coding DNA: TGTGCCATCAGTGGCCCGGACTTAGCCTACGAGCAGTACTTC.

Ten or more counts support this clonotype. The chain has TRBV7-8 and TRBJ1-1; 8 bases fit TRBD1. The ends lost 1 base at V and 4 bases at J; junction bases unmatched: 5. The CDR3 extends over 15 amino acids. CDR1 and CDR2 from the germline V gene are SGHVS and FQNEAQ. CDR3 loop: CASSLEVDRATEAFF. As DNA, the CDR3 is TGTGCCAGCAGCTTAGAGGTGGACAGGGCCACTGAAGCTTTCTTT.

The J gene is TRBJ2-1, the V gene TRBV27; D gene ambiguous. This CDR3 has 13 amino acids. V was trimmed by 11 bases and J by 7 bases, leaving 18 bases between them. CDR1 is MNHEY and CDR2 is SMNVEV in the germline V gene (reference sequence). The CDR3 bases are TGTGCCTGTCCGCACCGTCTAGGTAATGAGCAGTTCTTC. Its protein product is CACPHRLGNEQFF.

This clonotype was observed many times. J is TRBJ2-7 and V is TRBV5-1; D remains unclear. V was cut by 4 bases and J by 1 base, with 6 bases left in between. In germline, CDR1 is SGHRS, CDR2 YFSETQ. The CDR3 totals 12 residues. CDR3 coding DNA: TGCGCCAGCAGCGTGGAATCCTACGAGCAGTACTTC. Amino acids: CASSVESYEQYF.